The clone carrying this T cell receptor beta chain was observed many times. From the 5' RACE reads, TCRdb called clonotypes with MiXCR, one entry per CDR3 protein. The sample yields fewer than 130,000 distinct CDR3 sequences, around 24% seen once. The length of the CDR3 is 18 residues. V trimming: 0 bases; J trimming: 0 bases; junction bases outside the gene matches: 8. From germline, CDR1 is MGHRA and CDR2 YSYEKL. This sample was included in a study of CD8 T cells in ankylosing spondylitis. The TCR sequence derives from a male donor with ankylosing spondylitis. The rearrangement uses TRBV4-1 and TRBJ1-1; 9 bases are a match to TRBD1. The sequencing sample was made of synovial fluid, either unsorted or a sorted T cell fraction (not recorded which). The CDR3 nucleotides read TGCGCCAGCAGCCAAGATGCTCCGGGACAGGGACTGAACACTGAAGCTTTCTTT. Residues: CASSQDAPGQGLNTEAFF.